These 30 T cell receptor beta chains originate from one sample sequenced in a study of T cells in Graves' hyperthyroidism and ophthalmopathy. Amplification of TCR beta CDR3 regions used RNA as the template. Primed by the HTBI set, a first-round RT-PCR was run on the TCR CDR3. MiXCR was run by TCRdb on the multiplex PCR reads, yielding one entry per CDR3 protein. Here the sample spans 300,000 to 450,000 distinct CDR3 sequences, around 18% being singletons. Sequenced sample: blood. The receptors here all came from a man between 18 and 29 years old with Graves' ophthalmopathy.

This clonotype came up many times. V and J are TRBV6-2 or TRBV6-3 and TRBJ2-1, with TRBD1 as a possible D gene (6 bases). This CDR3 contains 16 residues. Looked up from germline, CDR1 is MNHEY and CDR2 is SVGEGT. Deletions cut 5 bases from V and 0 bases from J, with 14 bases between. CDR3 bases: TGTGCCAGCAGTAGACAGGACCACAGCTCCTACAATGAGCAGTTCTTC. This codes for CASSRQDHSSYNEQFF.

This clonotype has a count of ten or more. The chain is built from TRBV6-2 or TRBV6-3 and TRBJ2-2; 7 bases agree with TRBD2. V shed 2 bases, J shed 4 bases, and the junction held 1 base outside the gene matches. The CDR3 consists of 14 residues. CDR1 and CDR2 from the germline V gene are MNHEY and SVGEGT. In DNA, the CDR3 is TGTGCCAGCAGTTACCCGGGAGGCACCGGGGAGCTGTTTTTT. It codes for CASSYPGGTGELFF.

This clonotype was counted ten times or more. The chain employs TRBV6-1 and TRBJ2-7, with D unresolved. Trimming removed 6 bases at V and 2 bases at J, with 17 bases between. Germline V CDR1 and CDR2: MNHNS, SASEGT. The CDR3 sequence is 15 residues long. CDR3 sequence reads: CASRPFKVTTYEQYF. CDR3 bases: TGTGCCAGCAGACCGTTTAAGGTCACTACCTACGAGCAGTACTTC.

The V and J genes are TRBV2 and TRBJ2-2, with 8 bases matching TRBD1. The CDR3 is made up of 14 amino acids. CDR1 SNHLY and CDR2 FYNNEI come from the germline V gene. Losses at the gene ends were 7 bases for V and 7 bases for J; bases not matched to a gene: 8. DNA of the CDR3: TGTGCCAGCAACGGACAGGGTTGGGGCGGGGAGCTGTTTTTT. It is translated as CASNGQGWGGELFF.

Ten or more counts support this clonotype. The chain combines TRBV28 with TRBJ1-5, with unresolved D. The germline V and J ends were trimmed by 5 bases and 4 bases, with 15 bases remaining between them. This CDR3 spans 15 amino acids. CDR1 and CDR2 (germline): MDHEN, SYDVKM. CDR3 nucleotides: TGTGCCAGCAGTCCCCCCCGGGGAAATAATCAGCCCCAGCATTTT. Translating gives CASSPPRGNNQPQHF.

In its sample, this clonotype was seen many times. The rearrangement links TRBV11-2 to TRBJ1-2; D unclear. The V end lost 4 bases, the J end lost 4 bases, and 10 bases lay between the germline ends. The length of the CDR3 is 13 residues. CDR1 and CDR2 (germline): SGHAT, FQNNGV. The CDR3 here is CASSSSSGYGYTF. The CDR3 DNA sequence: TGTGCCAGCAGCTCGAGTTCCGGCTATGGCTACACCTTC.

The CDR3 bases are TGCGCCAGCAGCCAAGCCCCCCCGGGGCCCTATGGCTACACCTTC. Translating gives CASSQAPPGPYGYTF. This chain links TRBV4-1 with TRBJ1-2, with D possibly TRBD1 on 5 matching bases. Per germline, CDR1 MGHRA and CDR2 YSYEKL. Trimming removed 1 base at V and 4 bases at J, with 13 bases between. The CDR3 extends over 15 amino acids.

Details on this clonotype: A much larger clone lies a single base off, so this may be a read error. This chain uses TRBV29-1 with TRBJ2-3, with D uncertain. The CDR3 is made up of 17 amino acids. Germline loops: CDR1 SQVTM, CDR2 ANQGSEA. V was pared by 3 bases and J by 2 bases, with 21 bases between. CDR3 in amino acids: CSVDSVVRAQTTDTQYF. The CDR3 DNA reads TGCAGCGTTGACTCCGTTGTCCGGGCTCAGACCACAGATACGCAGTATTTT.

This clonotype was counted many times. The gene calls are TRBV6-1 and TRBJ2-1; no clear D. The germline V gene encodes CDR1 MNHNS and CDR2 SASEGT. Trimming took 2 bases from V and 3 from J, leaving 11 bases between them. The CDR3 has 15 residues. The CDR3 region is CASSETRAVYNEQFF. The CDR3 bases are TGTGCCAGCAGTGAAACAAGGGCGGTCTACAATGAGCAGTTCTTC.

Only a few counts were recorded for this clonotype. The chain recombines TRBV11-3 with TRBJ2-1; D remains unclear. The CDR3 covers 13 residues. From germline, CDR1 is SGHNT and CDR2 YENEEA. The germline V and J ends were trimmed by 0 bases and 10 bases, with 10 bases remaining between them. As DNA, the CDR3 is TGTGCCAGCAGCTTAGATAGGAGTCAAGAGCAGTTCTTC. Residues: CASSLDRSQEQFF.

This clonotype was counted between two and nine times. The chain combines TRBV6-1 with TRBJ2-7; D is possibly TRBD2 (5 bases). The V end was cut by 2 bases, the J end by 0 bases, with 11 bases between. Germline-derived CDR1 and CDR2 are MNHNS and SASEGT. The CDR3 consists of 15 residues. CDR3 sequence (DNA): TGTGCCAGCAGTGAACGGGGATCGAGCTCCTACGAGCAGTACTTC. This codes for CASSERGSSSYEQYF.

This chain joins TRBV28 and TRBJ1-1; D gene unclear. Trimming stripped 5 bases from V and 5 bases from J, with 21 bases between. The V gene's germline CDR1 is MDHEN and CDR2 SYDVKM. There are 16 residues in the CDR3. The CDR3 DNA is TGTGCCAGCAGTCCCCCGAGGAACGGCATGATGACTGAAGCTTTCTTT. As protein: CASSPPRNGMMTEAFF.

The V call is TRBV25-1, the J call TRBJ1-5; no clear D. Germline CDR1 reads MGHDK; CDR2 reads SYGVNS. CDR3 length: 14 amino acids. The V gene lost 2 bases and the J gene lost 0 bases, with 5 bases spanning the gap. For the CDR3, the DNA is TGTGCCAGCAGTGAAGGCCATAGCAATCAGCCCCAGCATTTT. It is translated as CASSEGHSNQPQHF.

This clonotype was found many times. V usage is TRBV20-1 and J usage is TRBJ2-5; D is tentatively TRBD1 or TRBD2 (5 bases each). This CDR3 spans 13 amino acids. Germline CDR1 DFQATT, CDR2 SNEGSKA (reference sequence). V shed 5 bases and J shed 1 base, with 11 bases lying between them. The CDR3 region has the DNA TGCAGTGCTGGCCGGGACCCCCAAGAGACCCAGTACTTC. Protein sequence: CSAGRDPQETQYF.

This clonotype occurred a few times. The genes are TRBV6-1 and TRBJ1-2; D is unclear. Per the germline V gene, CDR1 is MNHNS and CDR2 is SASEGT. The V gene lost 6 bases and the J gene lost 8 bases, with 13 bases spanning the gap. There are 12 residues in the CDR3. CDR3 in DNA: TGTGCCAGCAGCATGGGCTCATGGGGCTACACCTTC. It specifies CASSMGSWGYTF.

This clonotype was picked up many times. The chain combines TRBV28 with TRBJ1-2, with 7 bases identical to TRBD1. Looked up from germline, CDR1 is MDHEN and CDR2 is SYDVKM. CDR3 length equals 15 residues. V trimming: 6 bases; J trimming: 8 bases; junction bases outside the gene matches: 15. As DNA, the CDR3 is TGTGCCAGCAGAACTGGGCGGGACAGCGGGGCCGGCTACACCTTC. Amino acids: CASRTGRDSGAGYTF.

This clonotype showed up many times. The rearrangement links TRBV12-3 or TRBV12-4 to TRBJ2-2, with unresolved D. V dropped 5 bases and J dropped 4 bases, with 5 bases sitting between them. The length of the CDR3 is 12 residues. This CDR3 is CASSRTTGELFF. The CDR3 coding sequence is TGTGCCAGCAGTAGGACCACCGGGGAGCTGTTTTTT.

The rearrangement links TRBV6-1 to TRBJ2-6; D is undetermined. Germline CDR1 is MNHNS and CDR2 is SASEGT. The CDR3 covers 14 residues. The V end was cut by 5 bases, the J end by 2 bases, with 7 bases between. This chain's CDR3 is CASSFQTGANVLTF. The DNA for the CDR3 is TGTGCCAGCAGTTTCCAGACTGGGGCCAACGTCCTGACTTTC.

This clonotype has only a few counts. DNA for the CDR3: TGCGCCAGCAGCTTGGTGCAGGGGGACTACAATGAGCAGTTCTTC. Translation: CASSLVQGDYNEQFF. The V and J genes are TRBV5-1 and TRBJ2-1, with TRBD1 matching 7 bases. The V segment lost 0 bases and the J segment 3 bases; nucleotides outside the gene matches: 3. Looked up from germline, CDR1 is SGHRS and CDR2 is YFSETQ. CDR3 length: 15 residues.

V is TRBV20-1 and J is TRBJ2-5, with D perhaps matching TRBD2 (6 bases). CDR3 length: 15 amino acids. V lost 1 base and J lost 6, with 18 bases in between. The germline V gene encodes CDR1 DFQATT and CDR2 SNEGSKA (reference sequence). DNA for the CDR3: TGCAGTGCTAGAGCGCCGACGGGGGTGGATCAGACCCAGTACTTC. This sequence encodes CSARAPTGVDQTQYF.

The chain couples TRBV5-1 to TRBJ2-2; 7 nucleotides agree with TRBD1. Germline loops: CDR1 SGHRS, CDR2 YFSETQ. The junction had 8 bases not matched to a gene; V was cut back by 4 bases and J by 8 bases. The CDR3 is 14 residues long. The CDR3, as DNA: TGCGCCAGCAGCCCGGCAGGGGGAAGGGGGGAGCTGTTTTTT. It is translated as CASSPAGGRGELFF.

The chain is built from TRBV9 and TRBJ1-6; D gene unclear. Per the germline V gene, CDR1 is SGDLS and CDR2 is YYNGEE. The CDR3 has 15 amino acids. Trimming stripped 3 bases from V and 5 bases from J, with 12 bases between. As DNA, the CDR3 is TGTGCCAGCAGCGCCGGGATGGGTAATAATTCACCCCTCCACTTT. Protein: CASSAGMGNNSPLHF.

There are many counts of this clonotype. The chain couples TRBV6-1 to TRBJ1-3; 7 nucleotides agree with TRBD1. This CDR3 spans 14 amino acids. Germline CDR1 is MNHNS and CDR2 is SASEGT. The ends lost 6 bases at V and 1 base at J; junction bases unmatched: 3. DNA for the CDR3: TGTGCCAGCAGGGCAGGGGGTTCTGGAAACACCATATATTTT. The encoded protein is CASRAGGSGNTIYF.

This clonotype was counted at least ten times. Its ends do not fully match the called genes, so a read error is possible. This chain connects TRBV12-3 or TRBV12-4 to TRBJ1-1; 11 bases line up with TRBD1. The length of the CDR3 is 15 residues. As DNA, the CDR3 is TGCGCCAGCAGCCTCGGACAGGGGGCCGGTACTGAAGCTTTCTTT. Translating it yields CASSLGQGAGTEAFF.

This chain joins TRBV7-8 and TRBJ1-2, with D perhaps matching TRBD1 (6 bases). This CDR3 has 16 amino acids. Per germline, CDR1 SGHVS and CDR2 FQNEAQ. With 2 bases removed from V and 1 base from J, the gap between germline ends came to 14 bases. CDR3 region: CASSLTGTLSNYGYTF. The CDR3 region has the DNA TGTGCCAGCAGCTTAACCGGGACACTTAGTAACTATGGCTACACCTTC. Using reference TRBV7-8 and TRBJ1-2 for the parts outside the CDR3, the full variable domain is GAGVSQSPRYKVAKRGQDVALRCDPISGHVSLFWYQQALGQGPEFLTYFQNEAQLDKSGLPSDRFFAERPEGSVSTLKIQRTQQEDSAVYLCASSLTGTLSNYGYTFGSGTRLTVV.

The CDR3 protein is CASSSPGLAGAGWDTQYF. The CDR3, as DNA: TGTGCCAGCAGCTCGCCGGGACTAGCGGGGGCAGGTTGGGATACGCAGTATTTT. V usage is TRBV7-2 and J usage is TRBJ2-3; 14 positions match TRBD2. This CDR3 contains 18 residues. Germline V gene lookup returns CDR1 SGHTA and CDR2 FQGNSA. Germline trimming cut 4 bases from V and 6 bases from J; bases unmatched to any gene: 12.

There are a few counts of this clonotype. This chain uses TRBV29-1 with TRBJ2-2; D assignment may be TRBD1 or TRBD2 (5 bases each). This CDR3 spans 15 amino acids. Trimming stripped 6 bases from V and 4 bases from J, with 18 bases between. CDR1 SQVTM and CDR2 ANQGSEA come from the germline V gene. The CDR3 DNA sequence: TGCAGCGTCGGGATGAGTAATCAGGGCACCGGGGAGCTGTTTTTT. As protein: CSVGMSNQGTGELFF.

Many counts were recorded for this clonotype. This chain joins TRBV18 and TRBJ2-1; D is perhaps TRBD2 (6 bases). Trimming stripped 6 bases from V and 8 bases from J, with 17 bases between. The CDR3 is 14 amino acids. Germline V CDR1 and CDR2: KGHSH, LQKENI. The DNA for the CDR3 is TGTGCCAGCTCCCTCGGAGGAGGGAACGATGAGCAGTTCTTC. As protein: CASSLGGGNDEQFF.

The rearrangement uses TRBV27 and TRBJ1-4, with TRBD1 matching over 7 bases. CDR1 MNHEY and CDR2 SMNVEV come from the germline V gene (reference sequence). This CDR3 comprises 13 residues. V shed 6 bases and J 4 bases; nucleotides not matched to a gene: 2. The CDR3 is CASRGQNNEKLFF. For the CDR3, the DNA is TGTGCCAGCAGGGGACAGAATAATGAAAAACTGTTTTTT.

This clonotype was seen ten or more times. V usage is TRBV5-1 and J usage is TRBJ2-7; D might be TRBD1 (5 bases). Germline loops: CDR1 SGHRS, CDR2 YFSETQ. V lost 6 bases, J lost 4 bases, and 17 bases lay in between. The CDR3 sequence is 14 residues long. The CDR3 loop is CASTPVQGRYEQYF. The CDR3 DNA follows: TGCGCCAGCACCCCGGTCCAGGGCAGGTACGAGCAGTACTTC.